A selection of T cell receptor beta chains follows, all from one sample in a study of cytomegalovirus exposure and HLA in healthy donors. TCRdb's copy holds only in-frame clones and misses some; the assay was immunoSEQ multiplex PCR. The sample has some 44,000 clones, 87% seen once. What was sequenced was PBMCs. These receptors were obtained from a woman aged 40 to 49 in good health and CMV-seropositive. Each CDR3 is given with its conserved first and last residue. D genes are given only for firm matches. Size tells how often a clone was seen (once, few, many) or the class of an expanded clone, and some rows leave it out.

j_gene	d_gene	abundance	v_gene	CDR3nt	CDR3aa
TRBJ2-5	NA	NA	TRBV6-5	TGTGCCAGCAGTTACTCGAGAGAGACCCAGTACTTC	CASSYSRETQYF
TRBJ2-7	NA	few	TRBV28	TGTGCCAGCAGTGGCGGGGCTCGGGTAGAGCAGTACTTC	CASSGGARVEQYF
TRBJ1-2	TRBD1	few	TRBV29-1	TGCAGCGTTGAAGAGGGAGGACAGGGTGGAGGCTACACCTTC	CSVEEGGQGGGYTF
TRBJ2-3	NA	NA	TRBV18	TGTGCCAGCTCACATAATAGCGGAACCACAGATACGCAGTATTTT	CASSHNSGTTDTQYF
TRBJ1-6	TRBD1	once	TRBV30	TGTGCCCAGGGGGTTTCCTATAATTCACCCCTCCACTTT	CAQGVSYNSPLHF
TRBJ1-2	NA	NA	TRBV7-2	TGTGCCAGCAGCTTAGACAGGAGTAACTATGGCTACACCTTC	CASSLDRSNYGYTF
TRBJ2-7	TRBD2	NA	TRBV7-2	TGTGCCAGCAGCCTCCGACTAGCGGGAAGGGAGCAGTACTTC	CASSLRLAGREQYF
TRBJ1-2	TRBD1	NA	TRBV28	TGTGCCAGCAGTCCCTTAGGGGGCAGGAGGGCTAGCGGCTACACCTTC	CASSPLGGRRASGYTF
TRBJ2-2	NA	NA	TRBV9	TGTGCCAGCAGCGTAGTTGGCGGGTCGAACACCGGGGAGCTGTTTTTT	CASSVVGGSNTGELFF
TRBJ1-4	NA	NA	TRBV25-1	TGTGCCAGCAGTGAATCGGCGGCCTTTAATGAAAAACTGTTTTTT	CASSESAAFNEKLFF
TRBJ1-5	NA	NA	TRBV2	TGTGCCAGCCACCGGGAGGTGGGTCAGCCCCAGCATTTT	CASHREVGQPQHF
TRBJ2-7	TRBD1	NA	TRBV5-8	TGTGCCAGCAGTCCACGACAGGGGGCTCGCGAGCAGTACTTC	CASSPRQGAREQYF
TRBJ1-4	TRBD1	NA	TRBV11-2	TGTGCCAGCAGGGGCCTGCGACAGGGGGAGAAGGAAAAACTGTTTTTT	CASRGLRQGEKEKLFF
TRBJ1-1	NA	once	TRBV5-5	TGTGCCAGCAGACCGCGGGACTTAAACACTGAAGCTTTCTTT	CASRPRDLNTEAFF
TRBJ1-5	NA	NA	TRBV7-2	TGTGCCAGCACCGGTGGGGCCGCAGGGCTTCATCAGCCCCAGCATTTT	CASTGGAAGLHQPQHF
TRBJ2-2	TRBD2	NA	TRBV9	TGTGCCAGCAGCTCCAGACTAGCGGAAAACACCGGGGAGCTGTTTTTT	CASSSRLAENTGELFF
TRBJ2-7	TRBD2	NA	TRBV4-1	TGCGCCAGCAGCCAAGATAGCGGGAGTCTATACGAGCAGTACTTC	CASSQDSGSLYEQYF
TRBJ2-5	TRBD1	NA	TRBV14	TGTGCCAGCAGCCTGCGGACAGGTAGACTAGAGACCCAGTACTTC	CASSLRTGRLETQYF
TRBJ1-5	TRBD1	once	TRBV29-1	TGCAGCGTCTATACAGGGGGCGTCCAGCATTTT	CSVYTGGVQHF
TRBJ2-5	TRBD1	NA	TRBV10-3	TGTGCCATCGGGACAGCGGATGCGAAGACCCAGTACTTC	CAIGTADAKTQYF
TRBJ2-7	TRBD1	NA	TRBV29-1	TGCAGCGCGGGACAGACCTACGAGCAGTACTTC	CSAGQTYEQYF
TRBJ2-7	NA	NA	TRBV9	TGTGCCAGCAGCGTAGACTCCCTGTTCACCTACGAGCAGTACTTC	CASSVDSLFTYEQYF
TRBJ1-6	TRBD1	NA	TRBV5-1	TGCGCCAGCAGCTTTCAGGGGGTTAATTCACCCCTCCACTTT	CASSFQGVNSPLHF
TRBJ1-1	NA	NA	TRBV11-2	TGTGCCAGCAGCTTAGATGGACTGATGAACACTGAAGCTTTCTTT	CASSLDGLMNTEAFF
TRBJ2-5	TRBD1	NA	TRBV19	TGTGCCAGTAGTACCGGACAGGGGGCTGAGACCCAGTACTTC	CASSTGQGAETQYF
TRBJ2-5	NA	NA	TRBV10-3	TGTGCCATCAGTCGGGACTCAGAGACCCAGTACTTC	CAISRDSETQYF
TRBJ1-5	NA	once	TRBV19	TGTGCCAGTAGCCATCAGGTAGGCGATCAGCCCCAGCATTTT	CASSHQVGDQPQHF
TRBJ1-6	NA	NA	TRBV28	TGTGCCAGCAGTTTCCCGGGGTCCTATAATTCACCCCTCCACTTT	CASSFPGSYNSPLHF
TRBJ2-5	NA	NA	TRBV2	TGTGCCAGCAGTCGGACAGATCAAGAGACCCAGTACTTC	CASSRTDQETQYF
TRBJ2-7	TRBD2	NA	TRBV6-5	TGTGCCAGCAGTCCCTTAGCGGGAGGGCCTGAAGAGCAGTACTTC	CASSPLAGGPEEQYF
TRBJ1-1	NA	NA	TRBV7-6	TGTGCCAGCAGTCAGAACACGGACAGACAGAACACTGAAGCTTTCTTT	CASSQNTDRQNTEAFF
TRBJ1-5	NA	NA	TRBV19	TGTGCCAGTACCATACAGGGATCTTTCGGCAATCAGCCCCAGCATTTT	CASTIQGSFGNQPQHF
TRBJ2-7	NA	NA	TRBV7-9	TGTTCCAGCAGCTTAGGGCAACAGGGAAGAGGTTACGAGCAGTACTTC	CSSSLGQQGRGYEQYF
TRBJ1-6	TRBD1	NA	TRBV27	TGTGCCAGCAGTTTTTTTGACAGGGGGCTCGTCCTCCACTTT	CASSFFDRGLVLHF
TRBJ2-2	TRBD2	NA	TRBV19	TGTGCCAGTACCAACCCGGGGGGGCGTGCCGGGGAGCTGTTTTTT	CASTNPGGRAGELFF
TRBJ2-6	TRBD2	NA	TRBV5-1	TGCGCCAGCAGCCCAGTAAGCGGGAGCTCCTCTGGGGCCAACGTCCTGACTTTC	CASSPVSGSSSGANVLTF
TRBJ2-1	NA	NA	TRBV28	TGTGCCAGCAGTTTTTTCTCTAGACGCTACAATGAGCAGTTCTTC	CASSFFSRRYNEQFF
TRBJ1-4	NA	NA	TRBV18	TGTGCCAGCTCGACCAGCGGGGGGAATGAAAAACTGTTTTTT	CASSTSGGNEKLFF
TRBJ1-1	NA	NA	TRBV28	TGTGCCAGCACCCGACAGGCCTACACTGAAGCTTTCTTT	CASTRQAYTEAFF
TRBJ2-7	NA	few	TRBV5-1	TGCGCCAGCAGCCAAAATCCGGGACAAGGACCCGAAGAGCAGTACTTC	CASSQNPGQGPEEQYF
TRBJ2-5	NA	NA	TRBV7-9	TGTGCCAGCAGCTTAGGGGCGGGAGAGACCCAGTACTTC	CASSLGAGETQYF
TRBJ1-5	TRBD1	NA	TRBV2	TGTGCCAGCAGCTCGACAGGGAACAATCAGCCCCAGCATTTT	CASSSTGNNQPQHF
TRBJ2-5	TRBD2	NA	TRBV5-1	TGCGCCAGCAGCTTGGCCCGGACTAGATCGCAAGAGACCCAGTACTTC	CASSLARTRSQETQYF
TRBJ1-1	TRBD1	once	TRBV29-1	TGCAGCGTTCAGTGGGACAGAAACACTGAAGCTTTCTTT	CSVQWDRNTEAFF
TRBJ2-1	NA	NA	TRBV5-6	TGTGCCAGCAGCTTCGTAGGGGGGGGGTACAATGAGCAGTTCTTC	CASSFVGGGYNEQFF
TRBJ2-5	NA	NA	TRBV19	TGTGCCAGTAGTGATAACAGGGCGTCTCAAGAGACCCAGTACTTC	CASSDNRASQETQYF
TRBJ1-5	NA	NA	TRBV9	TGTGCCAGCAGCGTAGGGAAACCGGGTTGGCCCCAGCATTTT	CASSVGKPGWPQHF
TRBJ2-1	NA	few	TRBV19	TGTGCCAGTAGTACCAATCCCCGGGACTGGGACAATGAGCAGTTCTTC	CASSTNPRDWDNEQFF
TRBJ2-5	TRBD2	once	TRBV2	TGTGCCAGCAGTGTGCCGGGAGGGAGCCAAGAGACCCAGTACTTC	CASSVPGGSQETQYF
TRBJ1-2	TRBD1	NA	TRBV27	TGTGCCAGCAGTTCCCGACCCGGGACAGGGGGGAACTATGGCTACACCTTC	CASSSRPGTGGNYGYTF
TRBJ1-1	NA	NA	TRBV5-1	TGCGCCAGCAGCTCCGACAAGGTGAACACTGAAGCTTTCTTT	CASSSDKVNTEAFF
TRBJ2-7	TRBD1	NA	TRBV6-5	TGTGCCAGCAGAACAGGGGCGTCCTACGAGCAGTACTTC	CASRTGASYEQYF
TRBJ1-1	NA	NA	TRBV27	TGTGCCAGCAGTTTATTCACGGGCACTGAAGCTTTCTTT	CASSLFTGTEAFF
TRBJ2-7	TRBD2	few	TRBV28	TGTGCCAGCGCTAGCGGGAGCGCCGGGTACGAGCAGTACTTC	CASASGSAGYEQYF
TRBJ1-2	TRBD1	NA	TRBV23-1	TGCGCCAGCAGTCACCCCAATTTCAACCCGGGACAGGGGGCTTGCTTTCGGGACTATGGCTACACCTTC	CASSHPNFNPGQGACFRDYGYTF